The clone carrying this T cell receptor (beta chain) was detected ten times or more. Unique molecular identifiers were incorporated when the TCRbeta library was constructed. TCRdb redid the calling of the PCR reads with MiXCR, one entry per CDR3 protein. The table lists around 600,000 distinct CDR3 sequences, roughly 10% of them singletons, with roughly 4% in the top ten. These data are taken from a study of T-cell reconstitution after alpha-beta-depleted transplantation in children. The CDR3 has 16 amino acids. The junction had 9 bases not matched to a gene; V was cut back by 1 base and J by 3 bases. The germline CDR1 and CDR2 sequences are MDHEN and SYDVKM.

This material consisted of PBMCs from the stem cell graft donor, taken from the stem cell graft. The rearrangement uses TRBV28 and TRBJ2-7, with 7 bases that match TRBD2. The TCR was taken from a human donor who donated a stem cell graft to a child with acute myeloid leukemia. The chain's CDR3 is CASSLSLGGPYYEQYF. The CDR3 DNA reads TGTGCCAGCAGTTTATCCTTGGGAGGGCCGTACTACGAGCAGTACTTC.